This T cell receptor (beta chain) emerged from a study of shared clonotypes between healthy human individuals. Across the study: Each donor's CD4 naive and CD4 memory cells filled three plates apiece, CD8 naive two, and CD8 memory one. General study results and limits: Depth of sequencing was expected to influence donor clonotype sharing. Clonotypes that were shared across a few donors made up around 5% of naive CD4 clonotypes.

As for this clone: The antigen is not known.

Across several immunoSEQ plates, the genomic DNA of each subset was split evenly. Method: immunoSEQ multiplex PCR; TCRdb's copy keeps in-frame clones and lacks some. This sample yields about 110,000 clones, of which roughly two thirds are seen a single time; 24% belongs to the top ten. The receptor comes from a woman aged 25 to 39 in good health. Sequenced material: memory CD8+ T cells sorted from blood. Noted subset: CD45RO+ cells pooled with CCR7-negative TemRA cells.

The CDR3 sequence: CASSGSWDTEAFF. CDR3 in DNA: TGCGCCAGCAGTGGCAGTTGGGACACTGAAGCTTTCTTT. V gene TRBV10-2 combines with J gene TRBJ1-1; D is undetermined. The CDR3 sequence is 13 residues long. From germline, CDR1 is WSHSY and CDR2 SAAADI. Trimming stripped 4 bases from V and 3 bases from J, with 9 bases between.